This TCR beta chain came from a study of regulatory T cells in long-lasting Graves disease. Arm-PCR of CDR3 regions with iRepertoire HTBI primers generated TCR beta libraries. TCRdb reanalysed the multiplex PCR reads using MiXCR and keeps one entry per CDR3 protein. The sample shows 520,000 or so distinct CDR3 sequences, around 12% of them seen only once. This clonotype was detected ten times or more. Time point here: newly diagnosed GD, antithyroid drugs for less than 3 months. RNA extracted from PBMCs served as the sequencing template. A peripheral blood sample, nine milliliters in volume, was drawn into EDTA tubes. From germline, CDR1 is MGHRA and CDR2 YSYEKL. V was shortened by 1 base and J by 5 bases, with 14 bases between the two germline ends. There are 15 residues in the CDR3. These data were also filed under a second study, of T cells in Graves' hyperthyroidism and ophthalmopathy. That report notes: HTBI primers were the set used in a first-round RT-PCR of the TCR CDR3.

This specimen consisted of peripheral blood mononuclear cells (PBMCs), obtained at new diagnosis, from a patient treated with antithyroid drugs. The chain combines TRBV4-1 with TRBJ2-5; D remains unclear. The receptor was isolated from a woman aged 25-40 years with Graves disease. CDR3 amino acids: CASSQGSTKRETQYF. DNA for the CDR3: TGCGCCAGCAGCCAAGGCTCAACAAAACGGGAGACCCAGTACTTC.